Below, 8 T cell receptor beta chains from the same sample are listed, as sequenced in a study of cytomegalovirus exposure and HLA in healthy donors. 60 Vbeta and 13 Jbeta primers were used in PCR. Libraries were prepared by immunoSEQ multiplex PCR; TCRdb keeps only in-frame clonotypes and omits some of them. The sample lists around 130,000 clones; roughly 88% were seen once. The sample comprised PBMCs. The receptors derive from a man aged 45-60 years in good health and CMV-seronegative.

The rearrangement uses TRBV29-1 and TRBJ1-1; D remains unclear. V lost 4 bases, J lost 1 base, and 10 bases lay in between. This CDR3 spans 13 amino acids. Germline CDR1 reads SQVTM; CDR2 reads ANQGSEA. CDR3 amino acids: CSVAWRSNTEAFF. The CDR3 DNA reads TGCAGCGTTGCTTGGCGGTCGAACACTGAAGCTTTCTTT.

This clone was detected only once. This rearrangement joins TRBV30 to TRBJ1-3; 8 bases align to TRBD1. The CDR3 contains 14 residues. CDR1 GTSNPN and CDR2 SVGIG come from the germline V gene (reference sequence). V lost 8 bases and J lost 4; bases outside the gene matches: 10. CDR3 nucleotide sequence: TGTGCCAGCCTGGGACAGGCGGAAGGAAACACCATATATTTT. This sequence encodes CASLGQAEGNTIYF.

This chain uses TRBV27 with TRBJ2-6; D remains ambiguous. The CDR3 consists of 17 residues. From germline, CDR1 is MNHEY and CDR2 SMNVEV (reference sequence). V shed 5 bases and J shed 2 bases, with 16 bases lying between them. CDR3 DNA sequence: TGTGCCAGCAGTCCCGTTACCTTGGGCGCTGGGGCCAACGTCCTGACTTTC. Translation: CASSPVTLGAGANVLTF.

The sample holds one count of this clone. This chain connects TRBV7-2 to TRBJ2-7; no firm D call. There are 12 residues in the CDR3. CDR1 and CDR2 from the germline V gene are SGHTA and FQGNSA. V was clipped by 2 bases and J by 3 bases, with 5 bases between them. The CDR3 region is CASSLNIYEQYF. CDR3 sequence (DNA): TGTGCCAGCAGCTTAAATATCTACGAGCAGTACTTC.

About this clone: Other DNA sequences from this sample encode an identical CDR3 as well. V usage is TRBV5-1 and J usage is TRBJ1-1; tentatively, D is TRBD1 (5 bases). The CDR3 is made up of 14 amino acids. Per germline, CDR1 SGHRS and CDR2 YFSETQ. Trimming pared 0 bases from V and 0 bases from J, leaving 6 bases between. Here the CDR3 reads CASSLDRLNTEAFF. The CDR3 region has the DNA TGCGCCAGCAGCTTGGACAGGCTGAACACTGAAGCTTTCTTT.

The CDR3 nucleotides are TGTGCCAGCAGCTTAATCCCCCGGGACAGGGGGAATCAGCCCCAGCATTTT. Amino acid sequence: CASSLIPRDRGNQPQHF. The genes are TRBV7-2 and TRBJ1-5; 11 nucleotides match TRBD1. The CDR3 totals 17 residues. V shed 2 bases, J shed 4 bases, and the junction held 7 bases outside the gene matches. In germline, CDR1 is SGHTA, CDR2 FQGNSA.

The V and J genes are TRBV6-6 and TRBJ2-7; 10 bases agree with TRBD1. Germline trimming cut 2 bases from V and 5 bases from J; bases unmatched to any gene: 6. There are 15 residues in the CDR3. The germline CDR1 and CDR2 sequences are MNHNY and SVGAGI (reference sequence). The CDR3 spells CASSYPRQGADEQYF. The CDR3 DNA sequence: TGTGCCAGCAGTTACCCTAGACAGGGGGCAGACGAGCAGTACTTC.

The chain links TRBV29-1 to TRBJ1-2; D not certain. V lost 7 bases, J lost 1 base, and 13 bases lay in between. The germline gives CDR1 SQVTM, CDR2 ANQGSEA. This CDR3 comprises 13 residues. CDR3 amino acids: CSAGIQNNYGYTF. The CDR3 DNA reads TGCAGCGCGGGAATACAGAATAACTATGGCTACACCTTC.